These 19 T cell receptor beta chains originate from one sample sequenced in a study of human T cells and chemical hapten exposure. Time point specified: pre-sensitization, week 0. Treatment of the sample: therapeutic diphenylcyclopropenone sensitization with weekly scalp DPC. TCRdb re-analysed the RACE reads in MiXCR, keeping a single row per CDR3 protein. The data show roughly 250,000 distinct CDR3 sequences, with about 9.4% seen just once and over 2% held by the top ten. This sample comprised whole blood, obtained in connection with sensitization to the hapten diphenylcyclopropenone (DPC). The receptors here all came from a woman aged 40 to 50 with alopecia areata. Some clones in this sample may be carry-over from other donors' samples.

This clonotype was observed many times. The J gene is TRBJ2-1, the V gene TRBV19; D possibly corresponds to TRBD1 (6 bases). Trimming took 3 bases from V and 8 from J, leaving 17 bases between them. This CDR3 has 15 amino acids. The germline gives CDR1 LNHDA, CDR2 SQIVND (reference sequence). CDR3 bases: TGTGCCAGTAGTATCACCCAATACAGGGTCTATGAGCAGTTCTTC. It translates to CASSITQYRVYEQFF.

This clonotype was found many times. J is TRBJ2-4 and V is TRBV7-2, with 10 bases aligning to TRBD1. Trimming cost V 3 bases and J 8 bases; bases outside gene matches: 13. Germline V gene sequence: CDR1 SGHTA, CDR2 FQGNSA. The CDR3 sequence is 17 residues long. This chain's CDR3 is CASSFPRQGASMDIQYF. The CDR3 nucleotides are TGTGCCAGCAGCTTTCCCCGACAGGGGGCTTCAATGGACATTCAGTACTTC.

This clonotype was counted many times. This chain links TRBV28 with TRBJ2-5; D remains unclear. This CDR3 is built from 10 residues. V was pared by 6 bases and J by 4 bases, with 3 bases between. CDR1 is MDHEN and CDR2 is SYDVKM in the germline V gene. CDR3 region: CASSLETQYF. For the CDR3, the DNA is TGTGCCAGCAGCCTAGAGACCCAGTACTTC.

The chain links TRBV6-2 or TRBV6-3 to TRBJ1-1, with D uncertain. The germline V and J ends were trimmed by 0 bases and 8 bases, with 7 bases remaining between them. This CDR3 spans 12 amino acids. CDR1 is MNHEY and CDR2 is SVGEGT in the germline V gene. The CDR3, as DNA: TGTGCCAGCAGTTACTCGACTCTCGAAGCTTTCTTT. Translation: CASSYSTLEAFF.

The V and J genes are TRBV7-3 and TRBJ2-3, with 7 nucleotides matching TRBD2. V dropped 0 bases and J dropped 1; count of bases not matched to a gene: 4. This CDR3 is 16 amino acids long. CDR1 is SGHTA and CDR2 is FQGTGA in the germline V gene. CDR3 region: CASSLTRGGGTDTQYF. The DNA of the CDR3 is TGTGCCAGCAGCTTAACGCGGGGAGGGGGCACAGATACGCAGTATTTT.

This chain connects TRBV29-1 to TRBJ2-5; 7 positions match TRBD2. The germline V gene encodes CDR1 SQVTM and CDR2 ANQGSEA. The CDR3 sequence is 16 residues long. V lost 7 bases, J lost 6 bases, and 20 bases stayed unmatched. CDR3 region: CSALGGAGSEWQTQYF. Written as DNA, the CDR3 is TGCAGCGCCCTAGGAGGAGCGGGGTCTGAGTGGCAGACCCAGTACTTC.

This CDR3 reads CASSFPGQSQHF. CDR3 nucleotides: TGTGCCAGCAGCTTTCCGGGACAATCCCAGCATTTT. The rearrangement uses TRBV7-2 and TRBJ1-5, with a tentative D call TRBD1 (6 bases). From germline, CDR1 is SGHTA and CDR2 FQGNSA. The CDR3 length is 12 residues. V lost 3 bases and J lost 11, with 11 bases in between.

The rearrangement joins TRBV12-3 or TRBV12-4 to TRBJ1-1, with D perhaps matching TRBD1 (5 bases). V lost 5 bases, J lost 5 bases, and 15 bases lay in between. CDR3 size: 14 residues. CDR3 amino acids: CASSPPPGRTEAFF. The CDR3 DNA sequence: TGTGCCAGCAGTCCGCCGCCGGGACGGACTGAAGCTTTCTTT.

This clonotype was counted many times. The chain combines TRBV7-3 with TRBJ1-1; no firm D call. The CDR3 loop spans 13 amino acids. Germline CDR1 and CDR2: SGHTA and FQGTGA. V was pared by 5 bases and J by 2 bases, with 9 bases between. The chain's CDR3 is CASSPDPNTEAFF. The CDR3 nucleotides read TGTGCCAGCAGCCCTGACCCCAACACTGAAGCTTTCTTT. Drawing the rest from reference TRBV7-3 and TRBJ1-1, the complete variable domain is GAGVSQTPSNKVTEKGKYVELRCDPISGHTALYWYRQSLGQGPEFLIYFQGTGAADDSGLPNDRFFAVRPEGSVSTLKIQRTERGDSAVYLCASSPDPNTEAFFGQGTRLTVV.

Worth noting for this clonotype: Possible read error: a much larger clone is one base away. V gene TRBV29-1 combines with J gene TRBJ1-3, with a weak D call TRBD1 (6 bases). The CDR3 contains 14 residues. V lost 8 bases and J lost 0, with 14 bases in between. Germline V CDR1 and CDR2: SQVTM, ANQGSEA. CDR3 sequence: CSIQDRNSGNTIYF. The DNA for the CDR3 is TGCAGCATCCAAGACAGGAACTCTGGAAACACCATATATTTT.

The V gene is TRBV6-2 or TRBV6-3, the J gene TRBJ2-1; maybe TRBD2 (5 bases). The CDR3 is made up of 13 amino acids. The V end was cut by 8 bases, the J end by 2 bases, with 10 bases between. Germline V gene lookup returns CDR1 MNHEY and CDR2 SVGEGT. The CDR3 loop reads CASWPGTYNEQFF. The CDR3 DNA is TGTGCCAGCTGGCCGGGGACCTACAATGAGCAGTTCTTC.

This clonotype occurred a few times. The chain combines TRBV29-1 with TRBJ2-7; 15 bases match TRBD2. This CDR3 region has 18 residues. Germline CDR1 SQVTM, CDR2 ANQGSEA. The junction had 9 bases not matched to a gene; V was cut back by 2 bases and J by 1 base. In DNA form, the CDR3 reads TGCAGCGTTGAAAAGGGACTAGCGGGAGGCCAAAGATCCTACGAGCAGTACTTC. Protein sequence: CSVEKGLAGGQRSYEQYF.

This clonotype came up a few times. This chain uses TRBV7-9 with TRBJ2-7, with 7 bases matching TRBD1. The CDR3 is 12 residues long. The germline V gene encodes CDR1 SEHNR and CDR2 FQNEAQ (reference sequence). V lost 8 bases and J lost 3; bases outside the gene matches: 4. CDR3 sequence: CASAGQDYEQYF. The CDR3 DNA reads as TGTGCCAGCGCCGGACAGGACTACGAGCAGTACTTC.

This clonotype has a count of ten or more. V gene TRBV29-1 combines with J gene TRBJ2-2; D remains ambiguous. V lost 5 bases and J 5 bases, leaving 18 bases between the germline ends. This CDR3 comprises 15 residues. Germline V gives CDR1 SQVTM, CDR2 ANQGSEA. The CDR3 DNA follows: TGCAGCGTTCGTACTCGGGCTATAACAACCGGGGAGCTGTTTTTT. Its protein is CSVRTRAITTGELFF.

This clonotype has a handful of counts. This chain connects TRBV27 to TRBJ2-7; 8 bases fit TRBD1. The CDR3 has 14 amino acids. The trim removed 4 bases at V and 6 bases at J, leaving 8 bases unmatched. Germline V gives CDR1 MNHEY, CDR2 SMNVEV (reference sequence). The chain's CDR3 is CASSSRTGRPEQYF. CDR3 in DNA: TGTGCCAGCAGTTCCCGGACAGGGAGGCCCGAGCAGTACTTC.

The gene calls are TRBV20-1 and TRBJ2-7, with D possibly matching TRBD1 (6 bases). The V gene's germline CDR1 is DFQATT and CDR2 SNEGSKA (reference sequence). The CDR3 has 13 amino acids. This chain's CDR3 is CSALGQSSYEQYF. The CDR3 DNA sequence: TGCAGCGCGCTAGGACAGAGCTCCTACGAGCAGTACTTC.

This clonotype was observed a few times. The gene calls are TRBV29-1 and TRBJ2-2; TRBD2 might be the D (5 bases). The CDR3 covers 14 residues. Germline CDR1 SQVTM, CDR2 ANQGSEA. Between the trimmed V and J ends, which lost 2 bases and 0 bases, there was a span of 7 bases. In DNA, the CDR3 is TGCAGCGTTGAATTCGGGGCGAACACCGGGGAGCTGTTTTTT. Translation: CSVEFGANTGELFF.

In its sample, this clonotype was seen a few times. This chain joins TRBV9 and TRBJ1-6, with D hard to call. Trimming cost V 0 bases and J 9 bases, with 13 bases left between them. Germline CDR1 reads SGDLS; CDR2 reads YYNGEE. The CDR3 has 15 residues. CDR3 in DNA: TGTGCCAGCAGCGTAGGGCCAGAGTGGAGTTCACCCCTCCACTTT. Its protein is CASSVGPEWSSPLHF.

The rearrangement uses TRBV11-1 and TRBJ2-3; D not resolved. Germline CDR1 reads SGHAT; CDR2 reads FQDESV (reference sequence). V was trimmed by 3 bases and J by 5 bases, leaving 18 bases between them. This CDR3 has 16 amino acids. In nucleotides, the CDR3 is TGTGCCAGCAGCTTGGGCCTATACGCCGGCGGAGATACGCAGTATTTT. The encoded protein is CASSLGLYAGGDTQYF.